Following are 14 T cell receptor beta chains from one sample sequenced in a study of CD4+ T cells in melanoma. Clones were read by immunoSEQ multiplex PCR, and TCRdb kept only the in-frame ones, dropping some. The sample holds 120,000 to 150,000 clones; nearly 95% are singletons and the top ten take 1.5% to 1.9%. The receptors shown here come from a human donor with melanoma.

The chain combines TRBV7-9 with TRBJ2-2; 8 bases align to TRBD1. Germline values: CDR1 SEHNR, CDR2 FQNEAQ (reference sequence). This CDR3 comprises 15 residues. J was trimmed by 1 base and V by 4 bases; bases with no gene match: 2. The CDR3 DNA reads TGTGCCAGCAGCTGGGACAGGCTGAACACCGGGGAGCTGTTTTTT. It specifies CASSWDRLNTGELFF. The complete variable domain, with remaining parts taken from reference TRBV7-9 and TRBJ2-2, reads DTGVSQNPRHKITKRGQNVTFRCDPISEHNRLYWYRQTLGQGPEFLTYFQNEAQLEKSRLLSDRFSAERPKGSFSTLEIQRTEQGDSAMYLCASSWDRLNTGELFFGEGSRLTVL.

This rearrangement joins TRBV9 to TRBJ2-1, with a possible D match to TRBD2 (6 bases). Deletions cut 0 bases from V and 2 bases from J, with 9 bases between. The length of the CDR3 is 15 residues. CDR1 SGDLS and CDR2 YYNGEE come from the germline V gene. CDR3 residues: CASSVVAGTYNEQFF. Written as DNA, the CDR3 is TGTGCCAGCAGCGTAGTTGCGGGGACCTACAATGAGCAGTTCTTC.

This rearrangement joins TRBV7-2 to TRBJ1-4; a possible D gene is TRBD1 (6 bases). Trimming removed 1 base from V and 5 bases from J, with 11 bases in between. The CDR3 has 15 amino acids. CDR1 and CDR2 (germline): SGHTA, FQGNSA. As DNA, the CDR3 is TGTGCCAGCAGCTTAGTGGCAGGGGTCAATGAAAAACTGTTTTTT. It is translated as CASSLVAGVNEKLFF.

The table lists this clone with a count of one. The rearrangement links TRBV6-5 to TRBJ2-1; D perhaps matches TRBD2 (5 bases). V was trimmed by 6 bases and J by 8 bases, leaving 17 bases between them. This CDR3 is 14 amino acids long. In germline, CDR1 is MNHEY, CDR2 SVGAGI. CDR3 DNA: TGTGCCAGCAGCCCCCTCCCGAGGGCCGATGAGCAGTTCTTC. It yields the protein CASSPLPRADEQFF.

This clone is a singleton in its sample. V and J are TRBV5-4 and TRBJ1-2, with D perhaps matching TRBD1 (5 bases). The CDR3 runs 13 residues. Germline V gene lookup returns CDR1 SGHNT and CDR2 YYREEE (reference sequence). Trimming shortened V by 4 bases and J by 4 bases, and 11 bases separated the two germline ends. The CDR3 region is CASSPGATYGYTF. Written as DNA, the CDR3 is TGTGCCAGCAGCCCCGGGGCTACCTATGGCTACACCTTC.

A single count supports this clone. The V call is TRBV5-1, the J call TRBJ1-5, with a weak D call TRBD1 (6 bases). Looked up from germline, CDR1 is SGHRS and CDR2 is YFSETQ. Between the trimmed V and J ends, which lost 0 bases and 4 bases, there was a span of 14 bases. The CDR3 runs 16 residues. CDR3 in DNA: TGCGCCAGCAGCTTGGTGCCGGACAGTCCTAATCAGCCCCAGCATTTT. Amino acids: CASSLVPDSPNQPQHF.

The chain carries TRBV6-5 and TRBJ2-2, with a possible D match to TRBD2 (5 bases). Germline CDR1 is MNHEY and CDR2 is SVGAGI. The CDR3 has 14 residues. Trimming cost V 5 bases and J 4 bases, with 11 bases left between them. CDR3 protein: CASSRSGVTGELFF. The DNA for the CDR3 is TGTGCCAGCAGTCGTTCCGGGGTCACCGGGGAGCTGTTTTTT.

The V and J genes are TRBV5-1 and TRBJ2-2, with D perhaps given as TRBD1 or TRBD2 (6 bases each). Germline assignment: CDR1 SGHRS and CDR2 YFSETQ. The CDR3 has 14 amino acids. V lost 1 base and J 7 bases, leaving 11 bases between the germline ends. This chain's CDR3 is CASSLRGRDGELFF. The CDR3 region has the DNA TGCGCCAGCAGCTTGCGGGGGCGCGACGGGGAGCTGTTTTTT.

The rearrangement uses TRBV7-6 and TRBJ2-5; D is unclear. This CDR3 spans 11 amino acids. The V end was cut by 7 bases, the J end by 5 bases, with 8 bases between. Per germline, CDR1 SGHVS and CDR2 FNYEAQ. CDR3 sequence reads: CASTVSETQYF. The DNA for the CDR3 is TGTGCCAGCACCGTGTCGGAGACCCAGTACTTC.

V gene TRBV6-1 combines with J gene TRBJ1-1; D gene uncertain. Germline lookup yields CDR1 MNHNS and CDR2 SASEGT. This CDR3 is built from 13 residues. V was shortened by 1 base and J by 9 bases, with 12 bases between the two germline ends. In nucleotides, the CDR3 is TGTGCCAGCAGTGAAGAGTCAAGGGTGAAAGCTTTCTTT. It translates to CASSEESRVKAFF.

V usage is TRBV25-1 and J usage is TRBJ2-3, with TRBD1 identical over 7 bases. Germline assignment: CDR1 MGHDK and CDR2 SYGVNS. The CDR3 is made up of 13 amino acids. The junction had 1 base not matched to a gene; V was cut back by 1 base and J by 6 bases. DNA for the CDR3: TGTGCCAGCAGTGAATCGGACAGGGATACGCAGTATTTT. As protein: CASSESDRDTQYF.

This clone was seen a few times. Other DNA sequences from this sample encode an identical CDR3 as well. The chain has TRBV18 and TRBJ1-5; D is possibly TRBD1 (5 bases). Germline V gene sequence: CDR1 KGHSH, CDR2 LQKENI. Trimming removed 3 bases at V and 5 bases at J, with 8 bases between. The CDR3 has 13 amino acids. Written as DNA, the CDR3 is TGTGCCAGCTCACCCGGGGGTGATCAGCCCCAGCATTTT. Translating gives CASSPGGDQPQHF. Based on the CDR3 plus reference TRBV18 and TRBJ1-5, the full variable domain is NAGVMQNPRHLVRRRGQEARLRCSPMKGHSHVYWYRQLPEEGLKFMVYLQKENIIDESGMPKERFSAEFPKEGPSILRIQQVVRGDSAAYFCASSPGGDQPQHFGDGTRLSIL.

The gene calls are TRBV5-1 and TRBJ2-3, with 10 bases identical to TRBD2. J gave up 6 bases and V 6 bases, and 10 bases lay outside the gene matches. Germline V CDR1 and CDR2: SGHRS, YFSETQ. CDR3 length equals 15 residues. The CDR3 sequence: CASMGGTSVVDTQYF. In DNA form, the CDR3 reads TGCGCCAGCATGGGGGGGACTAGCGTCGTGGATACGCAGTATTTT.

The chain has TRBV15 and TRBJ1-4, with D unresolved. The CDR3 runs 17 residues. Germline values: CDR1 LNHNV, CDR2 YYDKDF (reference sequence). Trimming took 3 bases from V and 4 from J, leaving 18 bases between them. The DNA of the CDR3 is TGTGCCACCAGCAGCCGCCCCCTGTCCGTGGTTAATGAAAAACTGTTTTTT. Residues: CATSSRPLSVVNEKLFF.